This T cell receptor (beta chain) is drawn from a study of T-cell reconstitution after alpha-beta-depleted transplantation in children. The CDR3 runs to 11 residues. The germline V and J ends were trimmed by 4 bases and 5 bases, with 4 bases remaining between them. Germline values: CDR1 LNHNV, CDR2 YYDKDF (reference sequence). This clonotype has a handful of counts. As it was prepared, the TCRbeta library received unique molecular identifiers. MiXCR was run by TCRdb on the PCR reads, yielding one entry per CDR3 protein. The data contain roughly 500,000 distinct CDR3 sequences, 32% of them singletons. The J gene is TRBJ2-3, the V gene TRBV15, with D unresolved. The TCR originated in a human donor who donated a stem cell graft to a child with aplastic anemia. The sample was PBMCs from the stem cell graft donor, taken from the stem cell graft. The CDR3 nucleotides read TGTGCCACCAGCAACAAAGATACGCAGTATTTT. Translating it yields CATSNKDTQYF.